This T cell receptor beta chain came from a study of cytomegalovirus exposure and HLA in healthy donors. Study-wide results and limits: Diagnosis of cytomegalovirus status made by the classifier reportedly showed high specificity and sensitivity. A few CMV-associated chains proved CMV antigen-specific in vitro.

Produced via immunoSEQ multiplex PCR; TCRdb's table is partial and in-frame only. Of about 190,000 clones listed, approximately 88% are singletons. This clone was counted a single time. Its antigen remains unknown. J gave up 2 bases and V 3 bases, and 2 bases lay outside the gene matches. Germline lookup yields CDR1 MDHEN and CDR2 SYDVKM. CDR3 size: 14 residues. The sequence came from a man aged 18 to 29 in good health and CMV-seropositive. Source material: PBMCs. The V and J genes are TRBV28 and TRBJ2-3; 7 nucleotides align to TRBD2. The CDR3 DNA follows: TGTGCCAGCAGTTTGGGAGGGACCACAGATACGCAGTATTTT. Its translation is CASSLGGTTDTQYF.